This TCR beta chain was sequenced in a study of identical twins. TCRdb reanalysed the 5' RACE reads using MiXCR and keeps one entry per CDR3 protein. The sample includes roughly 630,000 distinct CDR3 sequences, 7% to 7.5% of them seen just once. V lost 4 bases and J 5 bases, leaving 9 bases between the germline ends. Germline-derived CDR1 and CDR2 are DFQATT and SNEGSKA (reference sequence). This CDR3 has 11 amino acids. Another study also made use of these data, one on yellow fever vaccine responses in identical twins.

This TCR was sampled from a woman aged 18-35 years in good health. The specimen sequenced was PBMCs. The chain carries TRBV20-1 and TRBJ2-7; a possible D gene is TRBD2 (6 bases). CDR3 sequence reads: CSATSSDEQYV. CDR3 nucleotide sequence: TGCAGTGCTACTTCTAGCGACGAGCAGTACGTC.